This T cell receptor (beta chain) was retrieved from a study of blood T cells in healthy people across ages. Germline V CDR1 and CDR2: MNHNS, SASEGT. CDR3 length: 14 amino acids. The V segment lost 1 base and the J segment 7 bases; nucleotides outside the gene matches: 5. Alongside a J-beta primer mix, a sample-barcoded 5' primer served in a second PCR lasting 7 to 11 cycles. TCRdb itself ran the 5' RACE reads through MiXCR, one entry per CDR3 protein. Here the sample spans 800,000 to 950,000 distinct CDR3 sequences, around 29% being singletons. This clonotype turned up a few times. In addition, the sample was reused for a study of T cells of mothers and their children.

The sequence was obtained from a woman in her thirties or forties in good health. The sequencing sample was made of blood. The V and J genes are TRBV6-1 and TRBJ1-2; 8 nucleotides match TRBD1. The CDR3 sequence: CASSEGTGRLGYTF. The CDR3 DNA is TGTGCCAGCAGTGAAGGGACAGGGAGACTTGGCTACACCTTC.